These 20 T cell receptor beta chains share one sample of origin, sequenced in a study of OX40 agonist ivuxolimab in advanced cancers. Generated by immunoSEQ multiplex PCR, the TCRdb table keeps only in-frame clones and is missing some. The sample has tens of thousands of clones, roughly four fifths seen once. Sequencing was performed on CD4+ or CD8+ T cells sorted from blood, taken in a trial of the OX40 agonist ivuxolimab. The receptor set was obtained from an adult with an advanced solid tumor such as melanoma, head and neck, liver or kidney cancer.

Only one count was recorded for this clone. The CDR3 bases are TGTGCCAGCAGCTTGGGACAGGGGGAAGAGACCCAGTACTTC. Residues: CASSLGQGEETQYF. The chain joins TRBV5-6 to TRBJ2-5; 9 positions agree with TRBD1. Germline values: CDR1 SGHDT, CDR2 YYEEEE. The CDR3 spans 14 residues. V shed 0 bases, J shed 3 bases, and the junction held 0 bases outside the gene matches.

The V call is TRBV29-1, the J call TRBJ1-2, with TRBD1 matching over 12 bases. The V gene's germline CDR1 is SQVTM and CDR2 ANQGSEA. V gave up 2 bases and J gave up 7 bases; unmatched junction bases: 11. The CDR3 loop spans 16 amino acids. The CDR3 region has the DNA TGCAGCGTTGAAAGGGGGACCGGGACAGGGGGCTCTGGCTACACCTTC. Protein: CSVERGTGTGGSGYTF.

The chain couples TRBV15 to TRBJ2-3; 7 bases align to TRBD2. The CDR3 totals 15 residues. Germline loops: CDR1 LNHNV, CDR2 YYDKDF (reference sequence). After removal of 5 bases from V and 5 bases from J, the junction contained 10 bases not matched to a gene. CDR3 nucleotide sequence: TGTGCCACCAGCCCCAGCTGGGGCGGGGGAGATACGCAGTATTTT. Translation gives CATSPSWGGGDTQYF. Full variable domain (outside the CDR3, taken from reference TRBV15 and TRBJ2-3): DAMVIQNPRYQVTQFGKPVTLSCSQTLNHNVMYWYQQKSSQAPKLLFHYYDKDFNNEADTPDNFQSRRPNTSFCFLDIRSPGLGDTAMYLCATSPSWGGGDTQYFGPGTRLTVL.

This CDR3 reads CASSLQGRLVRGTDTQYF. The DNA of the CDR3 is TGTGCCAGCAGCTTACAGGGGCGCCTTGTCCGTGGGACAGATACGCAGTATTTT. This sequence joins TRBV7-3 and TRBJ2-3; D may be TRBD1 (6 bases). Germline V gives CDR1 SGHTA, CDR2 FQGTGA. The length of the CDR3 is 18 residues. Trimming removed 2 bases at V and 3 bases at J, with 21 bases between.

V and J are TRBV7-8 and TRBJ1-2; the match to TRBD1 covers 10 bases. The CDR3 runs 14 residues. Germline lookup yields CDR1 SGHVS and CDR2 FQNEAQ. V trimming: 5 bases; J trimming: 6 bases; junction bases outside the gene matches: 6. CDR3 residues: CASSIDRGRDGYTF. The DNA for the CDR3 is TGTGCCAGCAGCATAGACAGGGGGCGGGATGGCTACACCTTC.

This clone was recorded only once. The CDR3 region has the DNA TGTGCCAGCAGTGAAGAAGGACAGGGGGCGCGAGGGGCCAACGTCCTGACTTTC. Its protein is CASSEEGQGARGANVLTF. This chain uses TRBV6-1 with TRBJ2-6; 11 positions agree with TRBD1. CDR3 length: 18 amino acids. Germline loops: CDR1 MNHNS, CDR2 SASEGT. J lost 4 bases, V lost 1 base, and 6 bases had no gene match.

This rearrangement joins TRBV5-1 to TRBJ2-7; D perhaps matches TRBD1 (5 bases). V was shortened by 2 bases and J by 2 bases, with 14 bases between the two germline ends. The CDR3 has 15 residues. CDR1 SGHRS and CDR2 YFSETQ come from the germline V gene. The DNA for the CDR3 is TGCGCCAGCAGCTTTTCCTCGACAGCAACCTACGAGCAGTACTTC. Protein: CASSFSSTATYEQYF.

The chain's CDR3 is CASSIPGGVETQYF. The DNA for the CDR3 is TGTGCCAGTAGTATCCCAGGGGGGGTAGAGACCCAGTACTTC. The rearrangement uses TRBV19 and TRBJ2-5; perhaps D is TRBD1 or TRBD2 (7 bases each). V was pared by 3 bases and J by 4 bases, with 12 bases between. The CDR3 runs to 14 residues. Per the germline V gene, CDR1 is LNHDA and CDR2 is SQIVND (reference sequence).

Details on this clone: This clone may be a read error of a much larger clone one base away. The chain recombines TRBV7-6 with TRBJ2-2; 7 bases match TRBD2. The length of the CDR3 is 15 residues. The V gene's germline CDR1 is SGHVS and CDR2 FNYEAQ. The CDR3 loop is CVSSLTAGVTGELFF. CDR3 coding DNA: TGTGTCAGCAGCTTAACGGCGGGAGTGACCGGGGAGCTGTTTTTT.

This clone was seen once. The chain carries TRBV25-1 and TRBJ2-3; 7 positions match TRBD1. Germline CDR1 reads MGHDK; CDR2 reads SYGVNS. The CDR3 has 15 amino acids. Trimming took 3 bases from V and 1 from J; bases not matched to a gene: 4. CDR3 loop: CASSDRGLGTDTQYF. Here the CDR3 DNA reads TGTGCCAGCAGTGACAGGGGGTTGGGCACAGATACGCAGTATTTT.

The rearrangement links TRBV27 to TRBJ2-1; 13 bases agree with TRBD2. The CDR3 contains 13 residues. The V and J ends lost 6 bases and 7 bases, in that order; junction bases with no gene match: 0. The germline gives CDR1 MNHEY, CDR2 SMNVEV (reference sequence). The CDR3: CASRTSGGNEQFF. Here the CDR3 DNA reads TGTGCCAGCAGGACTAGCGGGGGGAATGAGCAGTTCTTC.

The chain has TRBV5-1 and TRBJ2-7; possible D gene TRBD1, 5 bases. Deletions cut 1 base from V and 0 bases from J, with 11 bases between. CDR3 size: 15 residues. The germline CDR1 and CDR2 sequences are SGHRS and YFSETQ. The CDR3 bases are TGCGCCAGCAGCTTGTCCAGGGCAAGCTCCTACGAGCAGTACTTC. Its translation is CASSLSRASSYEQYF.

The chain carries TRBV18 and TRBJ1-2; 8 bases fit TRBD1. From germline, CDR1 is KGHSH and CDR2 LQKENI. This CDR3 contains 13 residues. V was clipped by 4 bases and J by 3 bases; unmatched bases: 1. This chain's CDR3 is CASSLQGDYGYTF. The CDR3 DNA reads as TGTGCCAGCTCACTACAGGGGGACTATGGCTACACCTTC.

The genes are TRBV4-1 and TRBJ2-5; D is possibly TRBD1 or TRBD2 (6 bases each). Germline values: CDR1 MGHRA, CDR2 YSYEKL. This CDR3 is 15 amino acids long. V lost 0 bases and J lost 5, with 13 bases in between. The CDR3 loop reads CASSQDGVGGETQYF. CDR3 in DNA: TGCGCCAGCAGCCAAGATGGGGTAGGGGGGGAGACCCAGTACTTC.

This clone appeared a single time. The V and J genes are TRBV4-2 and TRBJ2-3; D gene uncertain. The CDR3 runs to 15 residues. Germline CDR1 is LGHNA and CDR2 is YNFKEQ. The V end lost 0 bases, the J end lost 3 bases, and 10 bases lay between the germline ends. CDR3 amino acids: CASSQDPRSTDTQYF. The CDR3 bases are TGTGCCAGCAGCCAAGATCCGAGGTCTACAGATACGCAGTATTTT.

This chain uses TRBV2 with TRBJ1-1; the match to TRBD1 covers 10 bases. This CDR3 has 15 amino acids. V dropped 3 bases and J dropped 4; count of bases not matched to a gene: 5. Germline CDR1 reads SNHLY; CDR2 reads FYNNEI. The CDR3 DNA reads TGTGCCAGCAGTGAGTATGACAGGGGGCCCACTGAAGCTTTCTTT. It codes for CASSEYDRGPTEAFF.

This clone was seen only once. The chain links TRBV5-4 to TRBJ2-7; TRBD1 aligns across 8 bases. Per germline, CDR1 SGHNT and CDR2 YYREEE (reference sequence). This CDR3 has 14 amino acids. The V gene end was trimmed by 3 bases and the J gene end by 4 bases; junction bases not matched to a gene: 6. The CDR3 loop reads CASSSRTGSYEQYF. Written as DNA, the CDR3 is TGTGCCAGCAGCTCCCGGACAGGGAGTTACGAGCAGTACTTC.

The V and J genes are TRBV15 and TRBJ2-5; the match to TRBD2 covers 7 bases. From germline, CDR1 is LNHNV and CDR2 YYDKDF (reference sequence). V gave up 3 bases and J gave up 5 bases; unmatched junction bases: 3. This CDR3 is built from 13 residues. CDR3 in amino acids: CATSSWGGETQYF. In DNA, the CDR3 is TGTGCCACCAGCAGTTGGGGGGGGGAGACCCAGTACTTC.

The chain's CDR3 is CASTARRTGENEKLFF. The CDR3 region has the DNA TGTGCCAGTACCGCGAGGCGGACAGGGGAGAATGAAAAACTGTTTTTT. The chain uses TRBV19 and TRBJ1-4, with 9 bases aligning to TRBD1. J was trimmed by 5 bases and V by 7 bases; bases with no gene match: 11. Germline V gene sequence: CDR1 LNHDA, CDR2 SQIVND (reference sequence). CDR3 length: 16 amino acids.

This chain links TRBV5-1 with TRBJ2-1; 8 nucleotides match TRBD1. V dropped 0 bases and J dropped 7; count of bases not matched to a gene: 3. CDR1 is SGHRS and CDR2 is YFSETQ in the germline V gene. This CDR3 is 14 amino acids long. The CDR3 protein is CASSLEGQVNEQFF. CDR3 coding DNA: TGCGCCAGCAGCTTGGAGGGACAGGTGAATGAGCAGTTCTTC.